This T cell receptor (beta chain) was sequenced in a study of identical twins. This clonotype was observed many times. One end of the junction is discordant with germline, which a read error may explain. This CDR3 has 11 residues. CDR1 is SGHRS and CDR2 is YFSETQ in the germline V gene. TCRdb fed the 5' RACE reads into MiXCR, producing one record per CDR3 protein. The sample gives approximately 890,000 distinct CDR3 sequences, about 12% of which show up once; about 1.6% is in the top ten. Another study also made use of these data, one on yellow fever vaccine responses in identical twins.

This chain connects TRBV5-1 to TRBJ2-2; D unresolved. This sequence originates from a woman aged 18-29 years in good health. Sequencing was done on a sample of PBMCs. CDR3: CASSLDGELFF. CDR3 coding DNA: TGTGCCAGCAGCCTGGACGGGGAGCTGTTTTTT.